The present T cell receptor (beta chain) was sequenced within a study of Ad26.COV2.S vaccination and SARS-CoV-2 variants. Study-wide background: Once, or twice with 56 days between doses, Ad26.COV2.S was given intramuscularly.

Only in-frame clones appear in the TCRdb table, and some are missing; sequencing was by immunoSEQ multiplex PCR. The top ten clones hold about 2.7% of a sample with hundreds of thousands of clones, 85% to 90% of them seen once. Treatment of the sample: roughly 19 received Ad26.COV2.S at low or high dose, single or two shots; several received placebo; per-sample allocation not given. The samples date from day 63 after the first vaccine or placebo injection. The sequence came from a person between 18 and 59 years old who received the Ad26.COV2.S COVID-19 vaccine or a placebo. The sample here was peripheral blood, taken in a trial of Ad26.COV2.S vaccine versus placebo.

CDR3 in DNA: TGCGCCAGCAAAGGGGGACTGTCCTACAATGAGCAGTTCTTC. Its translation: CASKGGLSYNEQFF. This rearrangement joins TRBV5-1 to TRBJ2-1; D is tentatively TRBD1 or TRBD2 (6 bases each). The CDR3 sequence is 14 residues long. In germline, CDR1 is SGHRS, CDR2 YFSETQ. Trimming shortened V by 6 bases and J by 1 base, and 11 bases separated the two germline ends.